What follows are 2 T cell receptor beta chains derived from one specimen sequenced in a study of radiotherapy plus CTLA-4 blockade in lung cancer. Measured with immunoSEQ multiplex PCR; TCRdb has only the in-frame clones, and not every one. This sample has under 95,000 clones, with 60% to 85% found just once. This specimen was peripheral blood, taken from a patient treated with radiotherapy plus ipilimumab. These receptors all come from a human donor with non-small cell lung cancer whose response to radiotherapy plus ipilimumab could not be evaluated. Some clones in this sample may be carry-over from other donors' samples.

This clone was observed a few times. The chain has TRBV7-9 and TRBJ1-2; D may be TRBD1 (6 bases). The CDR3 totals 15 residues. Trimming took 5 bases from V and 4 from J, leaving 17 bases between them. Germline CDR1 reads SEHNR; CDR2 reads FQNEAQ (reference sequence). The CDR3 spells CASSEIRDTFYGYTF. The CDR3 DNA follows: TGTGCCAGCAGCGAAATAAGGGACACCTTCTATGGCTACACCTTC.

The chain links TRBV6-1 to TRBJ1-1; the D is unclear. Germline values: CDR1 MNHNS, CDR2 SASEGT. CDR3 length equals 13 residues. Trimming stripped 1 base from V and 1 base from J, with 4 bases between. CDR3 residues: CASSEVENTEAFF. The CDR3 DNA follows: TGTGCCAGCAGTGAAGTAGAGAACACTGAAGCTTTCTTT.